These T cell receptor beta chains were read from a single sample in a study of naive and memory T cell subsets. Using its own MiXCR run on the UMI-ligation and nested PCR reads, TCRdb lists one record per CDR3 protein. The sample shows over 110,000 distinct CDR3 sequences, approximately 20% of them seen only once. The sample taken for sequencing was naive CD8+ T cells from blood. Receptor source: a human donor in good health. CDR3s include the opening cysteine and the closing phenylalanine or tryptophan. Each record gives: clone size, D gene, V gene, J gene, CDR3 protein, CDR3 DNA. The D gene is left open where the match is weak. Not every row has a clone size; where given, it reads once, few, many or a size class.

clone_size: few
d_call: -
v_call: TRBV6-5
j_call: TRBJ2-2
cdr3_aa: CASSYSGQGELFF
cdr3_nt: TGTGCCAGCAGTTACTCTGGACAGGGGGAGCTGTTTTTT

clone_size: few
d_call: TRBD1
v_call: TRBV27
j_call: TRBJ2-7
cdr3_aa: CASSLSTGSAYEQYF
cdr3_nt: TGTGCCAGCAGTTTATCGACAGGGTCCGCCTACGAGCAGTACTTC

clone_size: -
d_call: -
v_call: TRBV6-5
j_call: TRBJ2-5
cdr3_aa: CASSYSMGRGETQYF
cdr3_nt: TGTGCCAGCAGTTACTCGATGGGCAGGGGAGAGACCCAGTACTTC

clone_size: few
d_call: TRBD2
v_call: TRBV4-2
j_call: TRBJ2-7
cdr3_aa: CASSQDPSGSSYEQYF
cdr3_nt: TGTGCCAGCAGCCAAGATCCTAGCGGGAGCTCCTACGAGCAGTACTTC

clone_size: -
d_call: TRBD2
v_call: TRBV11-2
j_call: TRBJ2-3
cdr3_aa: CASSLVASGGDFRHTDTQYF
cdr3_nt: TGTGCCAGCAGCTTAGTTGCTAGCGGAGGAGATTTCAGGCACACAGATACGCAGTATTTT

clone_size: -
d_call: -
v_call: TRBV6-5
j_call: TRBJ2-7
cdr3_aa: CASSYRVETNSYEQYF
cdr3_nt: TGTGCCAGCAGTTACCGCGTCGAAACGAACTCCTACGAGCAGTACTTC

clone_size: once
d_call: TRBD2
v_call: TRBV20-1
j_call: TRBJ2-1
cdr3_aa: CSANAPGLANEQFF
cdr3_nt: TGCAGTGCAAACGCCCCGGGACTAGCGAACGAGCAGTTCTTC

clone_size: few
d_call: TRBD2
v_call: TRBV13
j_call: TRBJ2-7
cdr3_aa: CASSPWGLAGGPEYEQYF
cdr3_nt: TGTGCCAGCAGCCCATGGGGACTAGCGGGAGGGCCCGAATACGAGCAGTACTTC

clone_size: many
d_call: -
v_call: TRBV7-6
j_call: TRBJ2-2
cdr3_aa: CASSLIPGELFF
cdr3_nt: TGTGCCAGCAGCTTAATTCCCGGGGAGCTGTTTTTT

clone_size: -
d_call: -
v_call: TRBV25-1
j_call: TRBJ1-5
cdr3_aa: CASSETGNSNQPQHF
cdr3_nt: TGTGCCAGCAGTGAGACAGGTAATAGCAATCAGCCCCAGCATTTT

clone_size: few
d_call: -
v_call: TRBV11-2
j_call: TRBJ2-1
cdr3_aa: CASSLVLNNEQFF
cdr3_nt: TGTGCCAGCAGCTTAGTATTAAACAATGAGCAGTTCTTC

clone_size: few
d_call: TRBD2
v_call: TRBV5-1
j_call: TRBJ2-7
cdr3_aa: CASSNRDTKPGLASEQYF
cdr3_nt: TGCGCCAGCAGCAACAGGGATACTAAACCGGGACTAGCGTCGGAGCAGTACTTC

clone_size: few
d_call: -
v_call: TRBV14
j_call: TRBJ2-4
cdr3_aa: CASSPGGNIQYF
cdr3_nt: TGTGCCAGCAGCCCTGGGGGGAACATTCAGTACTTC

clone_size: -
d_call: -
v_call: TRBV4-1
j_call: TRBJ2-5
cdr3_aa: CASSPLGQETQYF
cdr3_nt: TGCGCCAGCAGCCCACTTGGCCAAGAGACCCAGTACTTC

clone_size: -
d_call: -
v_call: TRBV2
j_call: TRBJ2-3
cdr3_aa: CASSDPMGRDTQYF
cdr3_nt: TGTGCCAGCAGCGACCCGATGGGCAGAGATACGCAGTATTTT

clone_size: -
d_call: TRBD2
v_call: TRBV29-1
j_call: TRBJ2-7
cdr3_aa: CSVEGTSGSSYEQYF
cdr3_nt: TGCAGCGTTGAAGGGACTAGCGGGAGCTCCTACGAGCAGTACTTC

clone_size: few
d_call: -
v_call: TRBV12-3/TRBV12-4
j_call: TRBJ2-1
cdr3_aa: CASSPNPSSPADEEQFF
cdr3_nt: TGTGCCAGCAGCCCGAACCCTAGCTCCCCCGCGGATGAAGAGCAGTTCTTC

clone_size: few
d_call: -
v_call: TRBV19
j_call: TRBJ2-7
cdr3_aa: CASRAGTDAYEQYF
cdr3_nt: TGTGCCAGTAGAGCCGGGACCGACGCCTACGAGCAGTACTTC

clone_size: few
d_call: TRBD2
v_call: TRBV12-3/TRBV12-4
j_call: TRBJ2-7
cdr3_aa: CASRSGKGTYEQYF
cdr3_nt: TGTGCCAGCAGAAGCGGGAAAGGAACCTACGAGCAGTACTTC

clone_size: -
d_call: -
v_call: TRBV29-1
j_call: TRBJ2-2
cdr3_aa: CSVEGGDLGELFF
cdr3_nt: TGCAGCGTTGAAGGGGGGGACCTCGGGGAGCTGTTTTTT

clone_size: many
d_call: -
v_call: TRBV2
j_call: TRBJ2-1
cdr3_aa: CASRSGTGEYNEQFF
cdr3_nt: TGTGCCAGCAGAAGCGGGACAGGAGAATACAATGAGCAGTTCTTC

clone_size: many
d_call: -
v_call: TRBV6-2/TRBV6-3
j_call: TRBJ2-4
cdr3_aa: CASSYDSPLSGAAQYF
cdr3_nt: TGTGCCAGCAGTTATGACTCCCCGTTGTCGGGTGCCGCTCAGTACTTC

clone_size: few
d_call: TRBD2
v_call: TRBV12-3/TRBV12-4
j_call: TRBJ2-7
cdr3_aa: CASSQLAGGITSYEQYF
cdr3_nt: TGTGCCAGCAGCCAACTAGCGGGAGGGATTACCTCCTACGAGCAGTACTTC

clone_size: -
d_call: TRBD1
v_call: TRBV3-1
j_call: TRBJ2-4
cdr3_aa: CASTTGGKEAKNIQYF
cdr3_nt: TGTGCCAGCACTACAGGGGGGAAAGAGGCCAAAAACATTCAGTACTTC

clone_size: -
d_call: -
v_call: TRBV6-1
j_call: TRBJ2-1
cdr3_aa: CASSEDVVEQFF
cdr3_nt: TGTGCCAGCAGTGAAGACGTAGTTGAGCAGTTCTTC

clone_size: few
d_call: -
v_call: TRBV20-1
j_call: TRBJ2-1
cdr3_aa: CSARDDEGRRREQFF
cdr3_nt: TGCAGTGCTAGAGATGATGAGGGCAGACGGAGGGAGCAGTTCTTC

clone_size: few
d_call: -
v_call: TRBV4-1
j_call: TRBJ1-1
cdr3_aa: CASSQDDLNTEAFF
cdr3_nt: TGCGCCAGCAGCCAAGACGACTTAAACACTGAAGCTTTCTTT

clone_size: few
d_call: -
v_call: TRBV27
j_call: TRBJ1-1
cdr3_aa: CASSSLPLNTEAFF
cdr3_nt: TGTGCCAGCAGTTCCCTCCCGTTGAACACTGAAGCTTTCTTT